Following are 11 T cell receptor beta chains from one sample sequenced in a study of cytomegalovirus exposure and HLA in healthy donors. PCR involved 60 Vbeta and 13 Jbeta primers. Only in-frame clones appear in the TCRdb table, and some are missing; sequencing was by immunoSEQ multiplex PCR. Its table records under 70,000 clones. The sample consisted of PBMCs. These receptors all stem from a woman in her 30s in good health and CMV-seropositive.

As concerns this clone: At one end, the junction sequence differs from germline, possibly due to a read error. This chain connects TRBV6-1 to TRBJ2-7; TRBD2 agrees at 9 bases. Per germline, CDR1 MNHNS and CDR2 SASEGT. This CDR3 is built from 14 residues. CDR3 protein: CASRELAGSSMGDF. The CDR3 DNA follows: TGTGCCAGCAGGGAACTAGCGGGCTCTTCCATGGGAGACTTC.

V gene TRBV6-1 combines with J gene TRBJ2-7; TRBD1 matches 8 bases. The ends lost 1 base at V and 2 bases at J; junction bases unmatched: 7. CDR1 and CDR2 (germline): MNHNS, SASEGT. The CDR3 has 16 amino acids. CDR3 region: CASSEVWTGSAYEQYF. CDR3 DNA: TGTGCCAGCAGTGAAGTGTGGACAGGGAGCGCCTACGAGCAGTACTTC.

The V and J genes are TRBV6-5 and TRBJ1-5, with TRBD1 matching 9 bases. This CDR3 region has 15 residues. Germline CDR1 MNHEY, CDR2 SVGAGI. After removal of 5 bases from V and 6 bases from J, the junction contained 8 bases not matched to a gene. CDR3 residues: CASSNLQGASQPQHF. The CDR3 DNA follows: TGTGCCAGCAGTAACCTACAGGGGGCGAGTCAGCCCCAGCATTTT.

The CDR3 bases are TGTGCCAGCAGCTCCGGGACAGGGGGGCACAATGAGCAGTTCTTC. It specifies CASSSGTGGHNEQFF. The chain employs TRBV11-2 and TRBJ2-1; 11 positions agree with TRBD1. CDR3 size: 15 residues. Germline V gene lookup returns CDR1 SGHAT and CDR2 FQNNGV. Trimming took 4 bases from V and 5 from J; bases not matched to a gene: 4.

The V call is TRBV6-1, the J call TRBJ1-2; D perhaps matches TRBD1 (6 bases). Germline CDR1 and CDR2: MNHNS and SASEGT. Trimming took 5 bases from V and 7 from J, leaving 14 bases between them. The CDR3 spans 13 residues. CDR3 in DNA: TGTGCCAGCAGTCAAAGGACAGATTCTGGCTACACCTTC. It specifies CASSQRTDSGYTF.

The V call is TRBV29-1, the J call TRBJ1-1, with 11 bases aligning to TRBD1. Trimming removed 4 bases from V and 2 bases from J; junction bases left unmatched: 6. The CDR3 is 15 residues long. The germline V gene has CDR1 SQVTM and CDR2 ANQGSEA. As DNA, the CDR3 is TGCAGCGTTGGGGGACAGGGGGTCCCTAACACTGAAGCTTTCTTT. Protein product: CSVGGQGVPNTEAFF.

The chain links TRBV19 to TRBJ2-6, with TRBD1 as a possible D gene (5 bases). Trimming removed 7 bases from V and 0 bases from J, with 13 bases in between. CDR1 is LNHDA, CDR2 SQIVND, per germline (reference sequence). The CDR3 sequence is 16 residues long. The CDR3 DNA sequence: TGTGCCAGTATCCAGGGCTCTGACTCTGGGGCCAACGTCCTGACTTTC. It yields the protein CASIQGSDSGANVLTF.

This rearrangement joins TRBV28 to TRBJ2-7; 8 nucleotides agree with TRBD1. The length of the CDR3 is 13 residues. Trimming removed 5 bases from V and 5 bases from J; junction bases left unmatched: 5. CDR1 and CDR2 from the germline V gene are MDHEN and SYDVKM. In nucleotides, the CDR3 is TGTGCCAGCAGTACCTCAGGGGGCCACGAGCAGTACTTC. It specifies CASSTSGGHEQYF. The entire variable domain, with the rest obtained from reference TRBV28 and TRBJ2-7, is as follows: DVKVTQSSRYLVKRTGEKVFLECVQDMDHENMFWYRQDPGLGLRLIYFSYDVKMKEKGDIPEGYSVSREKKERFSLILESASTNQTSMYLCASSTSGGHEQYFGPGTRLTVT.

This chain connects TRBV15 to TRBJ2-7; no clear D. This CDR3 has 16 residues. The V end lost 0 bases, the J end lost 2 bases, and 14 bases lay between the germline ends. Germline CDR1 reads LNHNV; CDR2 reads YYDKDF (reference sequence). Here the CDR3 DNA reads TGTGCCACCAGCAGAGATCTGGGCCCCCCTGCCTACGAGCAGTACTTC. This gives the protein CATSRDLGPPAYEQYF. Full variable domain (rest looked up from reference TRBV15 and TRBJ2-7): DAMVIQNPRYQVTQFGKPVTLSCSQTLNHNVMYWYQQKSSQAPKLLFHYYDKDFNNEADTPDNFQSRRPNTSFCFLDIRSPGLGDTAMYLCATSRDLGPPAYEQYFGPGTRLTVT.

The CDR3 loop reads CASRLPYRGTDTQYF. CDR3 coding DNA: TGTGCCAGCAGATTGCCATACCGGGGCACAGATACGCAGTATTTT. This chain uses TRBV2 with TRBJ2-3, with no clear D. Germline loops: CDR1 SNHLY, CDR2 FYNNEI. The germline V and J ends were trimmed by 6 bases and 1 base, with 14 bases remaining between them. The CDR3 is 15 amino acids.

The chain uses TRBV5-1 and TRBJ2-2; a possible D gene is TRBD2 (5 bases). Trimming removed 4 bases at V and 6 bases at J, with 13 bases between. The CDR3 contains 14 residues. Germline V CDR1 and CDR2: SGHRS, YFSETQ. In nucleotides, the CDR3 is TGCGCCAGCAGCCGGCAAACTAGTCCCGGGGAGCTGTTTTTT. It is translated as CASSRQTSPGELFF.